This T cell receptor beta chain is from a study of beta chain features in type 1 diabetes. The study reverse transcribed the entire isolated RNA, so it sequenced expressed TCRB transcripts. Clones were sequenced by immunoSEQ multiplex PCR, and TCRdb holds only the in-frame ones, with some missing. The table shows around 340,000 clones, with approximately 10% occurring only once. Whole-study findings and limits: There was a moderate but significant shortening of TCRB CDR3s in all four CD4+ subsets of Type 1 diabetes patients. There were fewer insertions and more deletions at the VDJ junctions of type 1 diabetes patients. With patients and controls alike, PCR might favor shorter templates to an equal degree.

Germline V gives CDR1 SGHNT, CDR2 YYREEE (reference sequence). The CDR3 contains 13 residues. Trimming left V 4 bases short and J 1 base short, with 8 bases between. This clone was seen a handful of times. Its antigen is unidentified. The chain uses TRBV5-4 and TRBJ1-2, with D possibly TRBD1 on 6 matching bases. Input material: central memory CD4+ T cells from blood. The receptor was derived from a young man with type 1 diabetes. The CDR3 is CASSVDSNYGYTF. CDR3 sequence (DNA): TGTGCCAGCAGCGTGGACAGTAACTATGGCTACACCTTC.